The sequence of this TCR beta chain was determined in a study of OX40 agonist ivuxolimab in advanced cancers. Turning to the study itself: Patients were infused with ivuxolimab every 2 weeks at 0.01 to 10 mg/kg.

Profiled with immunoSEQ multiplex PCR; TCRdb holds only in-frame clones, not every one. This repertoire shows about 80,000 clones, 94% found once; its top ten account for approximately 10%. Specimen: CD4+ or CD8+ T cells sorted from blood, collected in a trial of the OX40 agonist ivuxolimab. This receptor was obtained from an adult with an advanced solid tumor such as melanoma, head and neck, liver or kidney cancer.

As DNA, the CDR3 is TGCGCCAGCAGAGGGCCCTCCTACGAGCAGTACTTC. Its protein is CASRGPSYEQYF. The rearrangement links TRBV4-1 to TRBJ2-7; D not certain. Germline CDR1 and CDR2: MGHRA and YSYEKL. The V gene lost 6 bases and the J gene lost 0 bases, with 6 bases spanning the gap. The CDR3 contains 12 residues.